These T cell receptor beta chains were read from a single sample in a study of blood T cell repertoires in COVID-19. Profiled with immunoSEQ multiplex PCR; TCRdb holds only in-frame clones, not every one. The table has 290,000 or so clones, 70% to 90% seen once. Material for sequencing was peripheral blood. The receptor source for this set is a middle-aged man with active or convalescent COVID-19. CDR3s include the opening cysteine and the closing phenylalanine or tryptophan. Fields, in order: D gene, clone size, J gene, CDR3 length, V gene, CDR3 protein, CDR3 DNA. D genes are given only for firm matches. Expanded clones get a size class; other rows say once, few or many, or leave the size out.

d_gene: -
abundance: -
j_gene: TRBJ1-1
len: 15
v_gene: TRBV7-9
CDR3aa: CASALDGVTNTEAFF
CDR3nt: TGTGCCAGCGCCTTGGACGGAGTAACCAACACTGAAGCTTTCTTT

d_gene: TRBD1
abundance: -
j_gene: TRBJ1-1
len: 16
v_gene: TRBV9
CDR3aa: CASSVGDGQGNTEAFF
CDR3nt: TGTGCCAGCAGCGTAGGCGATGGACAGGGGAACACTGAAGCTTTCTTT

d_gene: -
abundance: -
j_gene: TRBJ1-1
len: 13
v_gene: TRBV27
CDR3aa: CASSSRVNTEAFF
CDR3nt: TGTGCCAGCAGTTCCAGGGTGAACACTGAAGCTTTCTTT

d_gene: -
abundance: -
j_gene: TRBJ1-2
len: 16
v_gene: TRBV13
CDR3aa: CASSLNGGPALYGYTF
CDR3nt: TGTGCCAGCAGCTTAAACGGGGGTCCCGCATTATATGGCTACACCTTC

d_gene: TRBD1
abundance: -
j_gene: TRBJ1-2
len: 15
v_gene: TRBV11-2
CDR3aa: CASSLEAGGIYGYTF
CDR3nt: TGTGCCAGCAGCTTAGAGGCAGGGGGCATATATGGCTACACCTTC

d_gene: TRBD1
abundance: -
j_gene: TRBJ2-3
len: 17
v_gene: TRBV4-1
CDR3aa: CASSQDWRSGTDYTQYF
CDR3nt: TGCGCCAGCAGCCAAGATTGGAGGTCAGGGACAGACTATACGCAGTATTTT

d_gene: -
abundance: -
j_gene: TRBJ2-6
len: 15
v_gene: TRBV5-1
CDR3aa: CASSLFRSGANVLTF
CDR3nt: TGCGCCAGCAGCTTGTTTCGCTCTGGGGCCAACGTCCTGACTTTC

d_gene: -
abundance: -
j_gene: TRBJ2-7
len: 13
v_gene: TRBV12-3/TRBV12-4
CDR3aa: CASTQDSQGEQYF
CDR3nt: TGTGCCAGCACCCAGGACAGCCAAGGAGAGCAGTACTTC

d_gene: -
abundance: -
j_gene: TRBJ2-5
len: 18
v_gene: TRBV5-6
CDR3aa: CASSLDLLGRLYQETQYF
CDR3nt: TGTGCCAGCAGCTTGGATTTGTTGGGCAGGTTATACCAAGAGACCCAGTACTTC

d_gene: -
abundance: -
j_gene: TRBJ2-1
len: 16
v_gene: TRBV6-5
CDR3aa: CASSYSPGRPGNEQFF
CDR3nt: TGTGCCAGCAGTTACTCGCCGGGCCGACCGGGGAATGAGCAGTTCTTC

d_gene: TRBD2
abundance: -
j_gene: TRBJ2-7
len: 17
v_gene: TRBV19
CDR3aa: CASSPRGGTSRTYEQYF
CDR3nt: TGTGCCAGTAGTCCGCGGGGAGGGACCTCAAGGACCTACGAGCAGTACTTC

d_gene: -
abundance: -
j_gene: TRBJ2-3
len: 13
v_gene: TRBV11-2
CDR3aa: CASSLGPGGTQYF
CDR3nt: TGTGCCAGCAGCCTTGGACCCGGAGGGACGCAGTATTTT

d_gene: -
abundance: -
j_gene: TRBJ1-3
len: 12
v_gene: TRBV28
CDR3aa: CASRIGGNTIYF
CDR3nt: TGTGCCAGCAGGATTGGAGGGAACACCATATATTTT

d_gene: TRBD1
abundance: once
j_gene: TRBJ2-7
len: 15
v_gene: TRBV6-1
CDR3aa: CASSAPGQISYEQYF
CDR3nt: TGTGCCAGCAGCGCCCCGGGACAGATCTCCTACGAGCAGTACTTC

d_gene: TRBD2
abundance: -
j_gene: TRBJ2-1
len: 15
v_gene: TRBV5-6
CDR3aa: CASSRELAGAGEQFF
CDR3nt: TGTGCCAGCAGCCGTGAACTAGCGGGAGCAGGTGAGCAGTTCTTC

d_gene: TRBD2
abundance: -
j_gene: TRBJ2-7
len: 16
v_gene: TRBV7-9
CDR3aa: CASSPIVAGESYEQYF
CDR3nt: TGTGCCAGCAGCCCCATCGTGGCGGGGGAATCCTACGAGCAGTACTTC

d_gene: -
abundance: few
j_gene: TRBJ2-7
len: 15
v_gene: TRBV11-2
CDR3aa: CASSTEPGHPYEQYF
CDR3nt: TGTGCCAGCAGCACAGAACCGGGACATCCCTACGAGCAGTACTTC